This TCR beta chain was found in a study of regulatory T cells in long-lasting Graves disease. Noted time point: newly diagnosed GD, antithyroid drugs for less than 3 months. Extracted RNA from PBMCs served as the source of the TCR library. The CDR3 is made up of 16 amino acids. The V end lost 2 bases, the J end lost 5 bases, and 18 bases lay between the germline ends. CDR1 and CDR2 from the germline V gene are MGHRA and YSYEKL. Investigators prepared the TCR beta libraries by applying iRepertoire HTBI primers and Arm-PCR of CDR3 regions. TCRdb re-called the multiplex PCR reads through MiXCR, storing one row per CDR3 protein. The data show 380,000 or so distinct CDR3 sequences, roughly 17% seen once. The same data also contributed to another study, on T cells in Graves' hyperthyroidism and ophthalmopathy.

The chain couples TRBV4-1 to TRBJ1-2; a possible D gene is TRBD1 (6 bases). This receptor was identified in a woman between 18 and 29 years old with Graves disease. Source: peripheral blood mononuclear cells (PBMCs), taken at new diagnosis, from a patient treated with antithyroid drugs. The CDR3 DNA is TGCGCCAGCAGCCAAAGTCCAGGGGAGTTTCTGTATGGCTACACCTTC. Protein product: CASSQSPGEFLYGYTF.